These T cell receptor beta chains were read from a single sample in a study of cytomegalovirus exposure and HLA in healthy donors. Using immunoSEQ multiplex PCR, the repertoire was profiled, and TCRdb retains in-frame clones only, with some absent. Of over 150,000 clones in the sample, about four fifths were seen once. The sequenced sample consisted of PBMCs. Source of these receptors: a man younger than 35 in good health and CMV-seronegative. Both conserved end residues are part of each CDR3. A D gene is named only where the DNA matches it firmly. Not every row has a clone size; where given, it reads once, few, many or a size class.

TRBJ2-7	TRBD2	TRBV7-6	few	TGTGCCAGCAGCTTACATCCAGCGGGGGGCTACGAGCAGTACTTC	CASSLHPAGGYEQYF
TRBJ1-1	.	TRBV4-2	few	TGTGCCAGCAGGGCGGGACTGAACACTGAAGCTTTCTTT	CASRAGLNTEAFF
TRBJ2-5	TRBD1	TRBV14	once	TGTGCCAGCAGCCAAGCGACAGGGGGCCAAGAGACCCAGTACTTC	CASSQATGGQETQYF
TRBJ2-1	TRBD2	TRBV5-1	.	TGCGCCAGCAGCTTGGCGCTAGCGGGGGGGCTGGCCTACAATGAGCAGTTCTTC	CASSLALAGGLAYNEQFF
TRBJ2-2	.	TRBV7-7	.	TGTGCCAGCAGCTTGCTAGCCGGGGAGCTGTTTTTT	CASSLLAGELFF
TRBJ1-5	.	TRBV11-3	.	TGTGCCAGCAGCTTCCCCGGGTCCAATCAGCCCCAGCATTTT	CASSFPGSNQPQHF
TRBJ1-5	.	TRBV19	.	TGTGCCAGTAGCCTTCCTTTGTATAGCAATCAGCCCCAGCATTTT	CASSLPLYSNQPQHF
TRBJ1-4	.	TRBV11-2	once	TGTGCCAGCAGCTTAATTAGGGACACCGAGGGAGAAAAACTGTTTTTT	CASSLIRDTEGEKLFF
TRBJ2-3	TRBD1	TRBV11-2	.	TGTGCCAGCAGCTCAAGGACAGGGGGCACAGATACGCAGTATTTT	CASSSRTGGTDTQYF
TRBJ1-2	TRBD1	TRBV6-1	.	TGTGCCAGCAGTAACAGGGGCTCCCAGGATGGCTACACCTTC	CASSNRGSQDGYTF
TRBJ1-1	.	TRBV19	.	TGTGCCAGTAGTACCAGAGACAGGAACACTGAAGCTTTCTTT	CASSTRDRNTEAFF
TRBJ1-4	TRBD1	TRBV5-1	.	TGCGCCAGCAGTCCGGGCCGACAGGGGACTAATGAAAAACTGTTTTTT	CASSPGRQGTNEKLFF
TRBJ2-3	.	TRBV6-1	.	TGTGCCAGCAGTGAGGCCCCCCTCCGGGGCACAGATACGCAGTATTTT	CASSEAPLRGTDTQYF
TRBJ2-3	TRBD1	TRBV5-4	once	TGTGCCAGCAGCGGAGGACAGGGTCCAGATACGCAGTATTTT	CASSGGQGPDTQYF
TRBJ2-1	.	TRBV6-5	.	TGTGCCAGCAGTCCCCCGGAGGGCGGGTATGAGCAGTTCTTC	CASSPPEGGYEQFF
TRBJ2-5	.	TRBV4-1	.	TGCGCCAGCAGCCAAGGGGGCAGGGTACCGATTCTGGACTTC	CASSQGGRVPILDF
TRBJ2-5	.	TRBV7-8	few	TGTGCCAGCAGCTTAGGACAGGCGAAAAAGACCCAGTACTTC	CASSLGQAKKTQYF
TRBJ1-5	.	TRBV19	.	TGTGCCAGTAGTTTAGGGCCGGGGAGCAATCAGCCCCAGCATTTT	CASSLGPGSNQPQHF
TRBJ2-3	TRBD2	TRBV6-4	few	TGTGCCAGCAGTGTAGCGGGGGGGCCAGATACGCAGTATTTT	CASSVAGGPDTQYF